This record concerns one T cell receptor (beta chain) sequence. What antigen it recognizes has not been identified. Per-base quality was not reported, and no clone a single base away is much larger than it. Based on the germline V gene, the CDR1 and CDR2 sequences are SGHVS and FNYEAQ. From the cysteine through the phenylalanine, the CDR3 covers 17 amino acids. Of all the DNA, just the CDR3 is kept, 51 bases in frame from base 1. The V end gives up 6 bases and the J end 3 bases, leaving 15 bases in the junction not matched to a gene. The label giving this sample's treatment or condition can be read as: in vitro stimulation with specific CMV peptide epitopes to enrich CMV-specific T cells. This specimen belongs to a study of T cell repertoires in cytomegalovirus infection (dated by TCRdb to the late 2010s). About the full investigation: The peptide stimulations were aimed at well-studied HLA-B-restricted epitopes as well as recently identified HLA-C-restricted CMV epitopes, whose presentation resists viral immunomodulation. Donor HLA type was relevant to the analysis, because carriage of CMV infection together with the matching HLA type was indicated by public TCR beta signatures. General findings and caveats noted by the study authors: Carriers of CMV infection plus the relevant HLA type were discriminated by the cumulative frequency of public TCR beta family members in the study cohort and in an independent approximately 340-donor cohort. The ex vivo response was dominated by HLA-C-restricted CMV-specific TCR beta clonotypes, which also provided the single most frequent clonotype in two of eight donors.

Sequencing was carried out with an Illumina HiSeq 1500. TCRdb itself trimmed the public reads at Q25 with fastp, ran MiXCR and retained productive beta chains. Rows matching on CDR3 protein sequence are summarized as one entry with the most common DNA and genes. This sample has 900,000 to 950,000 distinct CDR3 sequences in its table, and less than 40% of those were observed once. Of the sample, 11% to 15% is held by the ten largest clones. The chain joins TRBV7-6 to TRBJ2-5; TRBD1 matches 8 bases in the middle. This receptor was obtained from a human donor in good health (CMV status not recorded). Some clones in this sample may be carry-over from other donors' samples. This specimen was cultured CD8+ T cells from PBMCs, taken from culture after CMV antigen stimulation. The CDR3 loop reads CASRHASDRGLKETQYF. The DNA sequence is TGTGCCAGCAGACACGCCAGCGACAGGGGACTTAAAGAGACCCAGTACTTC. The CDR3 plus the reference TRBV7-6 and TRBJ2-5 genes for the other parts give the full variable domain: GAGVSQSPRYKVTKRGQDVALRCDPISGHVSLYWYRQALGQGPEFLTYFNYEAQQDKSGLPNDRFSAERPEGSISTLTIQRTEQRDSAMYRCASRHASDRGLKETQYFGPGTRLLVL.